The TCR beta chain described here comes from a study of cytomegalovirus exposure and HLA in healthy donors. General study findings and limits: CMV serostatus was the only immune exposure information that was available.

Notes on this clone: Its target is not known.

CDR3 length: 17 residues. Looked up from germline, CDR1 is GTSNPN and CDR2 is SVGIG (reference sequence). Trimming took 0 bases from V and 2 from J, leaving 18 bases between them. The PCR contained 60 Vbeta and 13 Jbeta primers. Produced via immunoSEQ multiplex PCR; TCRdb's table is partial and in-frame only. The sample contains about 130,000 clones, roughly 70% of which appear only once. This chain connects TRBV30 to TRBJ2-3; possible D gene TRBD1, 5 bases. This receptor was obtained from a man aged 40-50 years in good health and CMV-seropositive. Sample: PBMCs. The CDR3 loop is CAWSVRGSQPPTDTQYF. The CDR3 DNA reads as TGTGCCTGGAGTGTTAGGGGTAGCCAGCCCCCCACAGATACGCAGTATTTT.